This TCR beta chain emerged from a study of CD8 T cells in Susac syndrome. Study-level points and caveats: As the study acknowledged, the number of individuals in its TCR sequencing and HLA analysis was relatively small.

TCR beta from blood CD8+ and CD4+ T cells was sequenced. Through negative isolation, CD4+ and CD8+ T cells were obtained, while TEMRA cells were enriched using FACS. Random hexamers served to reverse transcribe about 0.45 to 1 ug RNA. Amplification of the TCR beta CDR3 was carried out by immunoSEQ multiplex PCR, which spanned a total of 54 Vbeta and 13 Jbeta segments. TCRdb itself ran the immunoSEQ multiplex PCR reads through MiXCR, one entry per CDR3 protein. The sample has approximately 270,000 distinct CDR3 sequences, 85% to 95% seen once; the top ten hold around 0.072%. CDR3 size: 18 residues. V lost 1 base to trimming and J lost 0 bases, with 18 bases between them. CDR1 is SGHDT and CDR2 is YYEEEE in the germline V gene. With respect to this clonotype: What it binds is not known.

The V call is TRBV5-6, the J call TRBJ2-3; the D gene is possibly TRBD1 (5 bases). The receptor's source is a human donor with multiple sclerosis. The sequencing sample was made of CD4+ T cells from PBMCs. CDR3 in amino acids: CASSLLQGTFPSTDTQYF. The CDR3 region has the DNA TGTGCCAGCAGCTTGTTGCAGGGTACATTCCCTAGCACAGATACGCAGTATTTT.